What follows are 21 T cell receptor beta chains derived from one specimen sequenced in a study of T cells in Graves' hyperthyroidism and ophthalmopathy. RNA transcripts served as the template for amplifying TCR beta CDR3 regions. HTBI primers were the set used in a first-round RT-PCR of the TCR CDR3. TCRdb independently ran MiXCR on the multiplex PCR reads; one entry per CDR3 protein. Of around 560,000 distinct CDR3 sequences in the sample, over 15% were seen once. The specimen was blood. The receptors stem from a woman in her late teens or twenties with Graves' hyperthyroidism.

This clonotype appeared once. A much larger clone differs by one base, so this may be a read error. The gene calls are TRBV7-6 and TRBJ1-6; D is perhaps TRBD1 (5 bases). This CDR3 spans 14 amino acids. CDR1 is SGHVS, CDR2 FNYEAQ, per germline. The CDR3 DNA reads TGTGCCAGCAGCCTCGGGGCTGGAAATTCACCCCCCCACTTT. It codes for CASSLGAGNSPPHF.

This clonotype was seen ten or more times. The genes are TRBV6-1 and TRBJ2-7; D is perhaps TRBD2 (6 bases). The CDR3 covers 14 residues. The germline V gene has CDR1 MNHNS and CDR2 SASEGT. V lost 7 bases, J lost 5 bases, and 18 bases lay in between. The DNA of the CDR3 is TGTGCCAGCATCGAAGGAGGGCCTCGGAACGAGCAGTACTTC. Encoded protein: CASIEGGPRNEQYF.

This clonotype was detected ten times or more. V is TRBV12-3 or TRBV12-4 and J is TRBJ2-1; 7 bases map to TRBD2. J lost 0 bases, V lost 5 bases, and 4 bases had no gene match. This CDR3 has 15 amino acids. For the CDR3, the DNA is TGTGCCAGCAGTCCAAGCGGGACCTCCTACAATGAGCAGTTCTTC. Protein: CASSPSGTSYNEQFF.

This clonotype has only a few counts. This sequence joins TRBV6-1 and TRBJ2-7; 9 bases fit TRBD1. In germline, CDR1 is MNHNS, CDR2 SASEGT. The CDR3 contains 15 residues. J lost 2 bases, V lost 6 bases, and 8 bases had no gene match. In DNA, the CDR3 is TGTGCCAGCAGCCCCGGGACAGGGTTGACCTACGAGCAGTACTTC. This codes for CASSPGTGLTYEQYF.

This clonotype was found many times. CDR3 in DNA: TGTGCCTGGAAGGGGGGATATGACACTGAAGCTTTCTTT. Translation: CAWKGGYDTEAFF. The chain couples TRBV30 to TRBJ1-1, with D possibly matching TRBD1 (6 bases). The CDR3 spans 13 residues. Germline assignment: CDR1 GTSNPN and CDR2 SVGIG (reference sequence). V was cut by 4 bases and J by 3 bases, with 12 bases left in between.

This clonotype was recorded at least ten times. V gene TRBV12-3 or TRBV12-4 combines with J gene TRBJ1-3, with no clear D. With 5 bases removed from V and 7 bases from J, the gap between germline ends came to 12 bases. The CDR3 has 13 residues. CDR3 nucleotide sequence: TGTGCCAGCAGTCAGTCCCCCGGGAACACCATATATTTT. Its translation is CASSQSPGNTIYF.

This clonotype occurred many times. J is TRBJ2-3 and V is TRBV5-1, with 7 bases aligning to TRBD1. The CDR3 has 14 amino acids. The V and J ends lost 4 bases and 5 bases, in that order; junction bases with no gene match: 7. Germline V lookup: CDR1 SGHRS, CDR2 YFSETQ. The CDR3 DNA follows: TGCGCCAGCAGCCCGGGACAGACCGAAGATACGCAGTATTTT. Translating gives CASSPGQTEDTQYF.

This clonotype has a count of ten or more. The chain links TRBV5-5 to TRBJ2-3; 8 bases match TRBD1. From germline, CDR1 is SGHKS and CDR2 YYEKEE (reference sequence). CDR3 length equals 15 residues. The trim removed 4 bases at V and 5 bases at J, leaving 9 bases unmatched. The CDR3 DNA reads TGTGCCAGCAGCCCGGACAGGGCCGAGGGAGATACGCAGTATTTT. Residues: CASSPDRAEGDTQYF.

This chain uses TRBV7-2 with TRBJ2-7, with a possible D match to TRBD2 (5 bases). Per the germline V gene, CDR1 is SGHTA and CDR2 is FQGNSA. V lost 5 bases to trimming and J lost 0 bases, with 11 bases between them. The CDR3 spans 14 residues. This chain's CDR3 is CASSDPGYSYEQYF. In DNA form, the CDR3 reads TGTGCCAGCAGCGACCCGGGGTACTCCTACGAGCAGTACTTC.

This rearrangement joins TRBV28 to TRBJ2-3; D perhaps matches TRBD2 (7 bases). CDR3 length equals 15 residues. V was trimmed by 4 bases and J by 2 bases, leaving 13 bases between them. The germline CDR1 and CDR2 sequences are MDHEN and SYDVKM. This CDR3 is CASSSGGRVTDTQYF. CDR3 DNA: TGTGCCAGCAGTTCCGGGGGGCGAGTCACAGATACGCAGTATTTT.

This clonotype turned up a few times. This chain joins TRBV19 and TRBJ2-7, with TRBD1 as a possible D gene (5 bases). The V end lost 3 bases, the J end lost 2 bases, and 14 bases lay between the germline ends. CDR1 LNHDA and CDR2 SQIVND come from the germline V gene (reference sequence). The CDR3 length is 15 residues. CDR3 region: CASSMRLGQTYEQYF. The DNA for the CDR3 is TGTGCCAGTAGTATGAGGCTGGGGCAAACCTACGAGCAGTACTTC. Together with reference TRBV19 and TRBJ2-7, the CDR3 gives the full variable domain: DGGITQSPKYLFRKEGQNVTLSCEQNLNHDAMYWYRQDPGQGLRLIYYSQIVNDFQKGDIAEGYSVSREKKESFPLTVTSAQKNPTAFYLCASSMRLGQTYEQYFGPGTRLTVT.

As for this clonotype: One end of the junction fails to match germline, which may point to a read error. This rearrangement joins TRBV20-1 to TRBJ1-2; weak D call: TRBD1 (6 bases). This CDR3 comprises 12 residues. Germline CDR1 and CDR2: DFQATT and SNEGSKA (reference sequence). CDR3 amino acids: CSARGADYGYTF. DNA of the CDR3: TGCAGTGCTCGGGGGGCGGACTATGGCTACACTTTC.

This clonotype was recorded a few times. The J gene is TRBJ1-5, the V gene TRBV30; D may be TRBD1 (5 bases). V lost 3 bases and J lost 0, with 12 bases in between. CDR1 and CDR2 from the germline V gene are GTSNPN and SVGIG (reference sequence). The CDR3 covers 15 residues. The CDR3 region is CAWRLGGFSNQPQHF. CDR3 in DNA: TGTGCCTGGAGACTTGGGGGATTTAGCAATCAGCCCCAGCATTTT. The entire variable domain, with the rest obtained from reference TRBV30 and TRBJ1-5, is as follows: SQTIHQWPATLVQPVGSPLSLECTVEGTSNPNLYWYRQAAGRGLQLLFYSVGIGQISSEVPQNLSASRPQDRQFILSSKKLLLSDSGFYLCAWRLGGFSNQPQHFGDGTRLSIL.

The rearrangement links TRBV29-1 to TRBJ1-4; TRBD1 is a possible D gene (5 bases). The CDR3 is 15 amino acids. V lost 6 bases and J 3 bases, leaving 17 bases between the germline ends. The V gene's germline CDR1 is SQVTM and CDR2 ANQGSEA. Written as DNA, the CDR3 is TGCAGCGTCTCGGGGGGGGTCGGGGCTAATGAAAAACTGTTTTTT. Its translation is CSVSGGVGANEKLFF.

This clonotype was found many times. V is TRBV30 and J is TRBJ1-2, with D possibly TRBD1 on 5 matching bases. The germline V gene has CDR1 GTSNPN and CDR2 SVGIG (reference sequence). CDR3 length: 12 amino acids. Trimming removed 2 bases at V and 8 bases at J, with 12 bases between. The chain's CDR3 is CAWSMGPTGYTF. In DNA, the CDR3 is TGTGCCTGGAGTATGGGACCCACGGGCTACACCTTC.

This clonotype was observed a handful of times. The chain couples TRBV4-1 to TRBJ1-4; TRBD1 might be the D (6 bases). This CDR3 spans 18 amino acids. The V gene lost 2 bases and the J gene lost 0 bases, with 16 bases spanning the gap. Germline V lookup: CDR1 MGHRA, CDR2 YSYEKL. CDR3 region: CASSQWTAIKATNEKLFF. In DNA, the CDR3 is TGCGCCAGCAGCCAATGGACAGCGATAAAAGCAACTAATGAAAAACTGTTTTTT.

The CDR3 region is CASSVEAGGSTEAFF. CDR3 in DNA: TGTGCCAGCAGCGTAGAGGCAGGGGGGAGCACTGAAGCTTTCTTT. The chain links TRBV9 to TRBJ1-1; 7 bases fit TRBD1. V lost 0 bases, J lost 4 bases, and 6 bases stayed unmatched. This CDR3 region has 15 residues. Looked up from germline, CDR1 is SGDLS and CDR2 is YYNGEE.

With regard to this clonotype: A read error is possible here, since a much larger clone lies one base away. The chain is built from TRBV6-9 and TRBJ1-1, with D tentatively TRBD1 (6 bases). V shed 3 bases and J shed 2 bases, with 13 bases lying between them. Germline assignment: CDR1 MNHGY and CDR2 SVAAGI. The CDR3 extends over 15 amino acids. CDR3 protein: CASSYWGAGNTEAFF. The CDR3 DNA reads TGTGCCAGCAGTTACTGGGGGGCGGGCAACACTGAAGCTTTCTTT.

The chain recombines TRBV19 with TRBJ2-7; D uncertain. The CDR3 runs 10 residues. Trimming stripped 8 bases from V and 5 bases from J, with 7 bases between. From germline, CDR1 is LNHDA and CDR2 SQIVND (reference sequence). In DNA, the CDR3 is TGTGCCAGTTCAGGAGACGAGCAGTACTTC. Encoded protein: CASSGDEQYF.

This clonotype occurred many times. For the CDR3, the DNA is TGTGCCAGCAGCTTAGCGCCAGACACCTTC. This sequence encodes CASSLAPDTF. The rearrangement uses TRBV7-9 and TRBJ1-2, with D hard to call. The CDR3 spans 10 residues. Germline V CDR1 and CDR2: SEHNR, FQNEAQ (reference sequence). Trimming shortened V by 0 bases and J by 12 bases, and 5 bases separated the two germline ends.

This clonotype was seen repeatedly, ten times or more. The chain recombines TRBV12-3 or TRBV12-4 with TRBJ2-5, with D tentatively TRBD1 (6 bases). The CDR3 is made up of 13 amino acids. The V end lost 5 bases, the J end lost 1 base, and 8 bases lay between the germline ends. The DNA for the CDR3 is TGTGCCAGCAGTCGACAGGTCCAAGAGACCCAGTACTTC. Translated, it gives CASSRQVQETQYF.